This T cell receptor beta chain appears in the sequencing data of a study of technical replicates of blood from a handful of donors. The CDR3 is made up of 11 amino acids. From germline, CDR1 is GTSNPN and CDR2 SVGIG (reference sequence). Trimming pared 2 bases from V and 5 bases from J, leaving 6 bases between. TCRdb keeps only in-frame clones here, not all; method: immunoSEQ multiplex PCR. The sample includes under 85,000 clones, 95% to 98% seen only once; the top ten take more than 0.15%. The gene calls are TRBV30 and TRBJ1-2; D call uncertain. The material sequenced was T cells isolated from PBMCs. The TCR sequence derives from a human donor in good health. The CDR3 region has the DNA TGTGCCTGGAGTCTGCAGTATGGCTACACCTTC. Its translation: CAWSLQYGYTF.